This section outlines one T cell receptor beta chain sequence together with its context. Antigen unknown. The sample originates from a study of long-term antiretroviral therapy in people with HIV. Study-level results: HIV repertoire CDR3 lengths ranged less widely than those of controls.

In germline, CDR1 is SGHAT, CDR2 FQNNGV. V dropped 3 bases and J dropped 0 bases, with 9 bases sitting between them. This CDR3 comprises 15 residues. Samples were assayed with immunoSEQ v3.0 at survey level. Assay used: immunoSEQ multiplex PCR; TCRdb lists only in-frame clones, some missing. The repertoire includes around 30,000 clones, roughly 84% of them detected once, and around 6% sits in the top ten. The sample consisted of unsorted PBMCs, taken 0.4 years after starting antiretroviral therapy. This TCR derives from a man younger than 35 with HIV. The chain employs TRBV11-2 and TRBJ1-5; unclear D gene. The chain's CDR3 is CASSFGPYSNQPQHF. DNA of the CDR3: TGTGCCAGCAGCTTTGGGCCTTATAGCAATCAGCCCCAGCATTTT.